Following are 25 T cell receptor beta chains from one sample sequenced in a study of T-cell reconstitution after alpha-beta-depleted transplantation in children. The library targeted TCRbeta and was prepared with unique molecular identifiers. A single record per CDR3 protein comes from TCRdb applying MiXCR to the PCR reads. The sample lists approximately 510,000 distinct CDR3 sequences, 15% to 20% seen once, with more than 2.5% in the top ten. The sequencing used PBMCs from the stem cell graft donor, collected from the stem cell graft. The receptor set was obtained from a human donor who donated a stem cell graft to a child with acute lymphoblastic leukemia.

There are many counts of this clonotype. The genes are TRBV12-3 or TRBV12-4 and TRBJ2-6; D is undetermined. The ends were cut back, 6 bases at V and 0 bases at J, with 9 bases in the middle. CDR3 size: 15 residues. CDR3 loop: CASSLAGSGANVLTF. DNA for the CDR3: TGTGCCAGCAGCCTTGCCGGCTCTGGGGCCAACGTCCTGACTTTC.

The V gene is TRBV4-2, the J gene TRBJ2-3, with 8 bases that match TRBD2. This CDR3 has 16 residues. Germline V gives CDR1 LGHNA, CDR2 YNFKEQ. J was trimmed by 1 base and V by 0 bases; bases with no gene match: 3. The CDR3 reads CASSQEMTSGTDTQYF. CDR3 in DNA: TGTGCCAGCAGCCAAGAAATGACTAGCGGCACAGATACGCAGTATTTT.

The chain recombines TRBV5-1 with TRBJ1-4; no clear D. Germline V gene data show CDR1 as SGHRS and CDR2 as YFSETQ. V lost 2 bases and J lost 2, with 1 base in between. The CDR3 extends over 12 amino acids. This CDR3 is CASSFTNEKLFF. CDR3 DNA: TGCGCCAGCAGCTTTACTAATGAAAAACTGTTTTTT.

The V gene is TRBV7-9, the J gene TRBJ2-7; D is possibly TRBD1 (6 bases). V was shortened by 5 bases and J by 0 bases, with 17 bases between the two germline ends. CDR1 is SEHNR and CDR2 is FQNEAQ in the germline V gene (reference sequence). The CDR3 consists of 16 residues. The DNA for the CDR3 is TGTGCCAGCAGCCTACTACTACAGGGCTACTCCTACGAGCAGTACTTC. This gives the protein CASSLLLQGYSYEQYF.

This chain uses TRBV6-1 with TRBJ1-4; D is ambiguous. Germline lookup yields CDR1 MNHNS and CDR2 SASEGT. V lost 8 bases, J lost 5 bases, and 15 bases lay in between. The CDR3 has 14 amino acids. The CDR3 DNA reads TGTGCCAGCGGGGTATGGCAGGAGAATGAAAAACTGTTTTTT. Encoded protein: CASGVWQENEKLFF.

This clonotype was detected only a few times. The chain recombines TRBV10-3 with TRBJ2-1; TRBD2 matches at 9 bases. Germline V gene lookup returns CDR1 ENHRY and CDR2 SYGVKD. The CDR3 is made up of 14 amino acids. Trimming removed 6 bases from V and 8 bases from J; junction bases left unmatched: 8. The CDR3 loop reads CAISRREGVDEQFF. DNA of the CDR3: TGTGCCATCAGCCGGCGGGAGGGCGTCGATGAGCAGTTCTTC.

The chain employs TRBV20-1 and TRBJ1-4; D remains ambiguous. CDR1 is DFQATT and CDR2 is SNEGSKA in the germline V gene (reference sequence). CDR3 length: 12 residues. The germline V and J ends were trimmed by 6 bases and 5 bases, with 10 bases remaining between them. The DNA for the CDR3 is TGCAGTGCACGGACGAGAAATGAAAAACTGTTTTTT. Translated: CSARTRNEKLFF.

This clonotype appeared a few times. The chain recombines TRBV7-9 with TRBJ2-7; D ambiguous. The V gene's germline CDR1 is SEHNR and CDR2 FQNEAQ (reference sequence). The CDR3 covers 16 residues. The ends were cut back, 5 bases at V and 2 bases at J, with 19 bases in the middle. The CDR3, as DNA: TGTGCCAGCAGCGGTATATCATCAGACACGACCTACGAGCAGTACTTC. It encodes CASSGISSDTTYEQYF.

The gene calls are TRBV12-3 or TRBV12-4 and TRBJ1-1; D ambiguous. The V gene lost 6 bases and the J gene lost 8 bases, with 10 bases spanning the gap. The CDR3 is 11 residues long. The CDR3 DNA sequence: TGTGCCAGCAGCCTCATCATGGAAGCTTTCTTT. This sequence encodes CASSLIMEAFF.

The CDR3 sequence: CSAIAREGLNEQFF. The CDR3 bases are TGCAGTGCTATCGCGCGGGAGGGCCTTAATGAGCAGTTCTTC. The rearrangement links TRBV20-1 to TRBJ2-1; 9 bases align to TRBD2. CDR1 and CDR2 (germline): DFQATT, SNEGSKA (reference sequence). The V segment lost 4 bases and the J segment 7 bases; nucleotides outside the gene matches: 8. The CDR3 is 14 amino acids.

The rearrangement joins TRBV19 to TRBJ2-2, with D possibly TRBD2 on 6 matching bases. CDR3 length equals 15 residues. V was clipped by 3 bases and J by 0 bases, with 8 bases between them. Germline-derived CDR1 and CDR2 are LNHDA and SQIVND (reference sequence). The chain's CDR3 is CASSIERANTGELFF. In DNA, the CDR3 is TGTGCCAGTAGTATTGAGCGGGCGAACACCGGGGAGCTGTTTTTT.

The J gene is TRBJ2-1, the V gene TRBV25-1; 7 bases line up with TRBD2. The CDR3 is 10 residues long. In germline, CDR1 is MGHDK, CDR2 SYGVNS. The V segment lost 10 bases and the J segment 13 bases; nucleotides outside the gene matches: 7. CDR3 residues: CATWGGKQFF. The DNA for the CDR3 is TGTGCCACGTGGGGGGGGAAACAGTTCTTC.

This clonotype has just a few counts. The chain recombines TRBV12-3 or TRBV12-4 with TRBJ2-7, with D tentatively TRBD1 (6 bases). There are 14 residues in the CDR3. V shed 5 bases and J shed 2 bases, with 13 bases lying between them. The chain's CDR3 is CASSPSRDTYEQYF. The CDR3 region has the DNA TGTGCCAGCAGTCCGTCCCGGGACACCTACGAGCAGTACTTC.

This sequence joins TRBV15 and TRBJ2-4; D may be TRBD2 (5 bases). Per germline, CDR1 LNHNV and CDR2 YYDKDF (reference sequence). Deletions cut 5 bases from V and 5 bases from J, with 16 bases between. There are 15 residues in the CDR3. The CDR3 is CATSGRGIGQNIQYF. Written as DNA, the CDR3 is TGTGCCACCAGCGGGAGAGGAATAGGGCAAAACATTCAGTACTTC.

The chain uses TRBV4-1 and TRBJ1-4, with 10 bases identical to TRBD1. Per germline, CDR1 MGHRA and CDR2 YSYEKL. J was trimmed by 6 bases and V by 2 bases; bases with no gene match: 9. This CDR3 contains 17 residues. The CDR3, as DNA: TGCGCCAGCAGCCAACCCCTCCGGGACAGGGGTGATGAAAAACTGTTTTTT. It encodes CASSQPLRDRGDEKLFF.

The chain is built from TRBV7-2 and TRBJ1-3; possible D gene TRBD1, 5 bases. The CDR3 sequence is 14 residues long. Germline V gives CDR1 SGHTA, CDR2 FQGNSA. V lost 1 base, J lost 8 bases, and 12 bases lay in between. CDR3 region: CASSLVAGRDTIYF. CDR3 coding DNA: TGTGCCAGCAGCTTAGTGGCAGGGCGAGACACCATATATTTT.

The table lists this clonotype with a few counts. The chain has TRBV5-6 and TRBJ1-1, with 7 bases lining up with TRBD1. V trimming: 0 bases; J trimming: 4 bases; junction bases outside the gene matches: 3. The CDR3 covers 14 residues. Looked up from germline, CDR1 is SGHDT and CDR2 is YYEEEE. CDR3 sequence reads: CASSLEGGLTEAFF. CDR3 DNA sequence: TGTGCCAGCAGCTTGGAAGGGGGCCTCACTGAAGCTTTCTTT.

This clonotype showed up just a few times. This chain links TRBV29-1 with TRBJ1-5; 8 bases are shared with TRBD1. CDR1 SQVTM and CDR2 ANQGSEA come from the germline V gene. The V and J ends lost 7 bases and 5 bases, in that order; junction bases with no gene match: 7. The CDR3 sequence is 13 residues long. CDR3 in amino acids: CSARQGTDQPQHF. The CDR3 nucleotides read TGCAGCGCAAGACAGGGGACAGATCAGCCCCAGCATTTT.

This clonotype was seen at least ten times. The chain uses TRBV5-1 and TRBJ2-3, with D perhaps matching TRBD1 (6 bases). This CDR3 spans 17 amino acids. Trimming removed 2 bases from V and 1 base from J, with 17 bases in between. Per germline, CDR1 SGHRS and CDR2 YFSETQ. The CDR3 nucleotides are TGCGCCAGCAGCTTAGCCGGACAGTACTTGGGCACAGATACGCAGTATTTT. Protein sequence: CASSLAGQYLGTDTQYF.

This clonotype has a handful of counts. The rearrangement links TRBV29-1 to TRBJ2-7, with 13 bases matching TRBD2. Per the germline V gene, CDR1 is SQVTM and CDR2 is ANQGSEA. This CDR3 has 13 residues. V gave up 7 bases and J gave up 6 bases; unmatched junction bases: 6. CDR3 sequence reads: CSGRTSGRPEQYF. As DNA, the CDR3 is TGCAGCGGCCGGACTAGCGGGAGACCCGAGCAGTACTTC.

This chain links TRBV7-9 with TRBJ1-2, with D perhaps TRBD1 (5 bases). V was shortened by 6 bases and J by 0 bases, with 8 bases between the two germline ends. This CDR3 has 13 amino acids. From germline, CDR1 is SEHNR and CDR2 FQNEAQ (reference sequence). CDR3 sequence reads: CASRGRANYGYTF. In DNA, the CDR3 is TGTGCCAGCAGGGGACGGGCTAACTATGGCTACACCTTC.

CDR3 region: CASSFLAGVGVDEQFF. CDR3 nucleotides: TGTGCCAGCAGTTTCTTAGCGGGAGTAGGAGTAGATGAGCAGTTCTTC. This sequence joins TRBV27 and TRBJ2-1; TRBD2 matches at 9 bases. This CDR3 is built from 16 residues. Looked up from germline, CDR1 is MNHEY and CDR2 is SMNVEV (reference sequence). V trimming: 3 bases; J trimming: 8 bases; junction bases outside the gene matches: 11.

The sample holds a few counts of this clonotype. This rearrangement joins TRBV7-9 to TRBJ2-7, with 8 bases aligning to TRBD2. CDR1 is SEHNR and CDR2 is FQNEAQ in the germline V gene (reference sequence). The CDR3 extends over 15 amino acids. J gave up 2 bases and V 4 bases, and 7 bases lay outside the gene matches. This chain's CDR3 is CASSSIAGLTYEQYF. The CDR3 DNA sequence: TGTGCCAGCAGCTCCATAGCGGGACTTACCTACGAGCAGTACTTC.

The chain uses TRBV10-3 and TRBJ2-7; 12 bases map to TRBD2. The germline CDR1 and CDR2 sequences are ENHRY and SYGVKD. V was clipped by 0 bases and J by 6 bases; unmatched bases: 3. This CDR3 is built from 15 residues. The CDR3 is CAISESGTSGREQYF. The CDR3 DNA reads TGTGCCATCAGTGAGTCGGGGACTAGCGGGCGCGAGCAGTACTTC.

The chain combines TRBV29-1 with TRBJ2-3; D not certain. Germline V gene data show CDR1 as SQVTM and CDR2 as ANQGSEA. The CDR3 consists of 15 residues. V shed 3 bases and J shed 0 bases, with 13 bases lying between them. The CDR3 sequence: CSVEGGRASTDTQYF. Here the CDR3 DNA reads TGCAGCGTTGAGGGCGGCCGCGCTAGCACAGATACGCAGTATTTT.